This TCR beta chain derives from a study of shared clonotypes between healthy human individuals. Whole-study findings and limits: Represented diversity, genetic and exposure-history alike, was limited by few donors.

V lost 3 bases, J lost 2 bases, and 3 bases stayed unmatched. Germline V gene lookup returns CDR1 SGHNT and CDR2 YENEEA. This CDR3 contains 14 residues. Notes on this clone: Its antigen is not known. This sample includes further DNA sequences coding for the same CDR3.

TCRdb keeps only in-frame clones here, not all; method: immunoSEQ multiplex PCR. The table includes 650,000 to 750,000 clones, about three quarters detected once. The chain recombines TRBV11-3 with TRBJ2-7, with TRBD1 identical over 8 bases. Sequencing used memory CD4+ T cells sorted from blood. Subset noted: CD45RA-negative fraction. This TCR was recovered from a woman in her 30s in good health. This CDR3 is CASSFGQGPYEQYF. CDR3 nucleotides: TGTGCCAGCAGCTTCGGACAGGGTCCCTACGAGCAGTACTTC.